This is a list of T cell receptor beta chains from one sample in a study of human T cells and chemical hapten exposure. TCRdb ran MiXCR on the RACE reads and lists one entry per CDR3 protein. Among approximately 80,000 distinct CDR3 sequences listed, about 10% were seen once. Here the sequenced sample was whole blood, taken in connection with sensitization to the hapten diphenylcyclopropenone (DPC). The receptors were gathered from a woman between 50 and 59 years old with alopecia areata. Some clones in this sample may be carry-over from other donors' samples. The CDR3 runs from the conserved cysteine through the conserved F or W. D genes are given only for firm matches. Size is omitted from some rows. Given values are once, few, many or a class for expanded clones.

V	D	J	size	DNA	CDR3
TRBV16	.	TRBJ1-2	.	TGTGCCAGCAGCCAATCATACACCCCATCCTATGACTATGGCTACACCTTC	CASSQSYTPSYDYGYTF
TRBV10-3	.	TRBJ2-3	few	TGTGCCATCAGTGCTGATGGGGGGGCTAGCACAGATACGCAGTATTTT	CAISADGGASTDTQYF
TRBV20-1	.	TRBJ1-1	many	TGCAGTGCTAGTAGGGGAAACATGAACACTGAAGCTTTCTTT	CSASRGNMNTEAFF
TRBV12-3/TRBV12-4	.	TRBJ1-3	few	TGTGCCAGCAGTTTACTGGCAAACTCTGGAAACACCATATATTTT	CASSLLANSGNTIYF
TRBV18	TRBD1	TRBJ2-2	few	TGTGCCAGCTCACCGTCTTACAGGGGGCTTACCGGGGAGCTGTTTTTT	CASSPSYRGLTGELFF
TRBV27	TRBD2	TRBJ2-7	once	TGTGCCAGCAGTTTATTTCCTAGCGGGAGGCTGCAAGGGGAGCAGTACTTC	CASSLFPSGRLQGEQYF
TRBV7-9	TRBD2	TRBJ2-3	many	TGTGCCAGCAGCTCCGCTAGCGGGGGGGCCGTACGCACAGATACGCAGTATTTT	CASSSASGGAVRTDTQYF
TRBV6-6	TRBD1	TRBJ2-5	many	TGTGCCAGCAGTTACTCAGGGGGACAGGGGGCTGTTGGATATATGAAAGAGACCCAGTACTTC	CASSYSGGQGAVGYMKETQYF
TRBV20-1	.	TRBJ2-7	many	TGCAGTGCTAGAGATACGATCGTCACCTACGAGCAGTACTTC	CSARDTIVTYEQYF
TRBV12-3/TRBV12-4	.	TRBJ1-2	many	TGTGCCAGCAGTTCGGGGGGGCCGGGGAACTATGGCTACACCTTC	CASSSGGPGNYGYTF
TRBV7-9	.	TRBJ1-1	.	TGTGCCAGCAGCAAAGACCGCCCTGGGCGGAATGAAGCTTTCTTT	CASSKDRPGRNEAFF
TRBV30	.	TRBJ2-2	few	TGTGCCTGGAGTGTTGAGGCCTACGGGGAGCTGTTTTTT	CAWSVEAYGELFF
TRBV19	.	TRBJ2-4	few	TGTGCCAGTGCCCCGGAGCTTCGGCGGGTTCCGATAGCCAAAAACATTCAGTACTTC	CASAPELRRVPIAKNIQYF
TRBV7-2	.	TRBJ2-3	.	TGTGCCAGCAGCTTAGACGTCCTAGCGAGCCGCGGTCCGTATTTT	CASSLDVLASRGPYF
TRBV7-2	.	TRBJ2-3	many	TGTGCCAGCAGACCCCCGGGACTCAACACAGATACGCAGTATTTT	CASRPPGLNTDTQYF
TRBV2	TRBD1	TRBJ2-2	many	TGTGCCAGCAGAGACAGGGGCGCCCGGGGCACCGGGGAGCTGTTTTTT	CASRDRGARGTGELFF
TRBV5-1	.	TRBJ2-1	few	TGCGCCAGCAGCATAGTAGCGAATTACAATGAGCAGTTCTTC	CASSIVANYNEQFF
TRBV12-3/TRBV12-4	.	TRBJ2-2	.	TGTGCCAGCTCCGGGACACGGGCTGGCGGGGAGCTGTTTTTT	CASSGTRAGGELFF
TRBV28	TRBD2	TRBJ2-3	.	TGTGCCAGCAGGACCCATCCCGGGACTAGCGGGAGTGATACGCAGTATTTT	CASRTHPGTSGSDTQYF
TRBV6-2/TRBV6-3	TRBD1	TRBJ1-5	many	TGTGCCACTAAACAGGGGAGCAATCAGCCCCAGCATTTT	CATKQGSNQPQHF